This TCR beta chain was sequenced in a study of blood T cell repertoires in COVID-19. Overall study context: Samples taken during acute and convalescent COVID-19 were collected in the United States, Italy and Spain. The cDNA or gDNA used as material had been derived from T cells, B-cell-depleted T cells, or PBMCs.

Authors' data handling: Nucleated cell counts were estimated from reference gene primer amplification. The assay was immunoSEQ multiplex PCR, and TCRdb's table has in-frame clones only and misses some. The V and J calls and clone size come from that table; D and trimming were worked out from the DNA. The sample lists roughly 70,000 clones; about 88% were seen once. Sequencing input: peripheral blood. The receptor comes from a man aged 70-80 years with acute or convalescent COVID-19.

The CDR3 region has the DNA TGTGCCAGCAGCCGACAGGACAATGAGCAGTTCTTC. Protein product: CASSRQDNEQFF. V and J are TRBV7-2 and TRBJ2-1, with D maybe TRBD1 (6 bases). Germline lookup yields CDR1 SGHTA and CDR2 FQGNSA. The CDR3 consists of 12 residues. V was trimmed by 5 bases and J by 5 bases, leaving 7 bases between them.